Detailed here is one T cell receptor beta chain. The trim removed 3 bases at V and 0 bases at J, leaving 10 bases unmatched. The CDR3 contains 19 residues. Germline V lookup: CDR1 SGHDT, CDR2 YYEEEE. The data are from a study of T cell changes during pregnancy in multiple sclerosis. Here immunoSEQ multiplex PCR was the method, and the copy in TCRdb shows in-frame clones only, minus some. The profile shows 35,000 to 50,000 clones, about 88% of them singletons. The chain uses TRBV5-6 and TRBJ2-1, with 12 positions matching TRBD2. Here the sequenced sample was CD4+ T cells from peripheral blood mononuclear cells, taken in the second trimester of pregnancy. This receptor was taken from a female donor with multiple sclerosis, enrolled in a pregnancy study. The CDR3 DNA reads TGTGCCAGCAGCTCACCACTAGCGGGAGGCTCCTTCTCCTACAATGAGCAGTTCTTC. Its protein is CASSSPLAGGSFSYNEQFF.